The entry below gives a single T cell receptor (beta chain) sequence along with its context. Its antigen is unknown. This specimen belongs to a study of response to subunit inactivated influenza vaccine. Study conclusions and caveats: After each seasonal influenza vaccination, few new T cells are recruited, the authors suggested.

CDR3 size: 14 residues. Deletions cut 1 base from V and 4 bases from J, with 10 bases between. TCRdb re-called the RT-PCR reads through MiXCR, storing one row per CDR3 protein. The sample lists fewer than 700,000 distinct CDR3 sequences, approximately 12% seen once, with approximately 14% in the top ten. This TCR was sampled from a man between 45 and 60 years old who received an inactivated influenza vaccine. J is TRBJ2-5 and V is TRBV12-3 or TRBV12-4, with a weak D call TRBD2 (5 bases). Source: PBMCs from blood, taken 40 to 50 days after vaccination. CDR3 region: CASSLGTRGETQYF. For the CDR3, the DNA is TGTGCCAGCAGTTTAGGGACTCGGGGAGAGACCCAGTACTTC.